This T cell receptor beta chain came from a study of T cell repertoires in breast cancer. Broader study findings: Shared TCRs had various nucleotide encodings, suggesting antigen-based selection and expansion. Shared TCRs favored TRBV7, possibly from tumor recognition or primer mispriming. Approximately 19 TCR pairs recurred across seven or more tumors but rarely in control blood.

An expanded emulsion RT-PCR with primers for all TCR V genes paired CD8+ T cell chains. During the second nested PCR, blocking oligonucleotides suppressed genes that were not paired. Per emulsion RT-PCR mix: about 4,500-280,000 T cells plus C-region, Stepout, V-region primers. Using its own MiXCR run on the emulsion pairing reads, TCRdb lists one record per CDR3 protein. The table includes approximately 40,000 distinct CDR3 sequences, about 50% detected once. On this clonotype itself: Its antigen is still unknown.

Trimming pared 4 bases from V and 10 bases from J, leaving 14 bases between. The CDR3 has 13 amino acids. CDR1 and CDR2 (germline): MNHEY, SVGAGI. The sequencing input was CD8+ T cells. The genes are TRBV6-5 and TRBJ2-1, with D unclear. This receptor was taken from a pool of human donors with breast cancer or a healthy control (not recorded which). The CDR3 DNA sequence: TGTGCCAGCAGTTCTACCAGCTTTGGGGAGCAGTTCTTC. Translation: CASSSTSFGEQFF.